Here is one T cell receptor (beta chain) with its context. This sample is part of a study of OX40 agonist ivuxolimab in advanced cancers. The assay was immunoSEQ multiplex PCR, and TCRdb's table has in-frame clones only and misses some. The repertoire holds under 95,000 clones, with roughly 90% as singletons. Germline V gives CDR1 SGHRS, CDR2 YFSETQ. CDR3 length: 15 amino acids. J lost 4 bases, V lost 4 bases, and 8 bases had no gene match. This chain links TRBV5-1 with TRBJ1-1; 9 bases align to TRBD1. Sample: CD4+ or CD8+ T cells sorted from blood, taken in a trial of the OX40 agonist ivuxolimab. The clonotype comes from an adult with an advanced solid tumor such as melanoma, head and neck, liver or kidney cancer. CDR3 sequence (DNA): TGCGCCAGCAGCCTACACAGGGGGCAGGGCACTGAAGCTTTCTTT. Amino acid sequence: CASSLHRGQGTEAFF.